This record looks at one TCR beta chain sequence and its context. In its sample, this clonotype was seen a few times. Its antigen has not been determined. Base qualities were left out, and no much larger clone turns up one base away. Via the germline V gene, CDR1 is MNHEY and CDR2 SVGEGT. Germline trimming: 6 bases from V, 4 bases from J; junction bases outside gene matches: 9. Spanning cysteine to phenylalanine, the CDR3 consists of 15 amino acids. Only the CDR3 DNA stays, 45 bases, in frame from base 1. The roughly 38 donors, aged roughly 6 to 95 years, were systemically healthy Caucasian individuals from Russia. Each donor gave roughly 9.5 milliliters of peripheral blood, collected into EDTA-treated Vacutainer tubes. Ficoll-Paque density-gradient centrifugation was used to isolate PBMCs, with at least 6 million obtained per sample. Trizol reagent was used to extract total RNA from PBMCs, with at least 5.5 micrograms per sample. Naive CD45RAhigh/CD27high T cell percentages were measured by flow cytometry on a PBMC aliquot from every donor.

The library came from 5' RACE. Sequencing instrument: Illumina HiSeq 2500. A second PCR of 7 to 11 cycles was performed with a sample-barcoded 5' primer and a J-beta primer mix. A unique molecular identifier was introduced onto each TCR beta cDNA molecule by a template-switch 5' adaptor carrying 12 random nucleotides. Each sample yielded at least 2.5 million CDR3-containing paired-end reads. All of the RNA was converted into first-strand cDNA using the Mint cDNA synthesis kit, with a TRBC-specific oligonucleotide serving as the primer. After uracil-DNA glycosylase treatment, a first 18-cycle PCR used universal primers M1SS and BC2_uni_R on all cDNA. Per the source publication's procedure: Each sample was normalized by randomly selecting 1 million high-quality reads, each carrying a distinct molecular identifier. Reads sharing molecular identifiers were discarded rather than binned into consensus sequences. MiTCR, run with a Q25 quality threshold and the strictest error-elimination algorithm, handled CDR3 identification, clonotype clustering and error correction. Lower-bound total TCR beta diversity was estimated with a nonparametric unseen species model using Euler transformation. TCRdb applied fastp at Q25 and MiXCR to the public reads, then kept only in-frame beta chains. All rows with the same CDR3 protein become a single entry with the most common DNA and genes. For this entry, the V and J calls and clone size follow TCRdb and not the study's own pipeline. The sample table shows approximately 1.5 million distinct CDR3 sequences, and about 32% are seen once. The ten largest clones take up about 11% of the sample.

The data were obtained in a study of blood T cells in healthy people across ages (dated by TCRdb to between 2014 and 2017). A note on the overall study: In model experiments, template switching captured roughly one uniquely barcoded TCR beta cDNA molecule for every two T cells. Four age groups were formed from the donors: young (average approximately 17 years), middle-aged (around 39), aged (about 62) and long-lived (about 80). Age-related changes in TCR beta repertoire diversity were measured in the study by deep sequencing normalized with unique cDNA molecular identifiers. To avoid experimental bias, donors of different ages were randomly spread across the sequencing lanes. Two additional independent replicas of 1 million unique cDNA reads from the same blood draw were analyzed for two donors (one aged 18 to 30 and one aged 80 or older). Study-level results and caveats: Observed TCR beta diversity correlated strongly with the percentage of naive T cells measured by flow cytometry. As age increased, observed TCR beta diversity per million T cells dropped in a roughly linear way, and a significant reduction was already evident by age around 41. Compared with the aged group, the long-lived group had more naive CD4+ T cells, fewer expanded clones and increased TCR diversity, suggesting age selection. Total diversity estimates from one million sequenced T cells were considered lower bounds and underestimates. Because the CMV infection status of the donors was unknown, age-related changes in expanded clonotypes may potentially have been confounded. Because profiling used bulk unsorted PBMCs, naive and antigen-experienced compartments could not be compared conclusively.

The source of this sequence is a woman aged 30 to 39 in good health. Source material: blood. Recombination linked TRBV6-2 or TRBV6-3 to TRBJ2-7; 10 central nucleotides agree with TRBD1. Here the CDR3 is given as CASRFRDRGVYEQYF. The bases read TGTGCCAGCAGATTCCGGGACAGGGGTGTATACGAGCAGTACTTC.